The entry that follows covers one T cell receptor beta chain sequence. The antigen is not known. The record originates from a study of neoadjuvant anti-PD-1 for oral cavity cancer. Turning to the study itself: Most patients had three to four biweekly doses of 3 mg/kg nivolumab before resection.

Patients had HPV-negative, locally advanced oral cavity squamous cell carcinoma. No culture or expansion preceded analysis of these blood cells. Clones were sequenced by immunoSEQ multiplex PCR, and TCRdb holds only the in-frame ones, with some missing. The sample records about 14,000 clones, roughly three fifths being singletons. Germline CDR1 reads SGHTA; CDR2 reads FQGNSA. V was clipped by 3 bases and J by 3 bases, with 2 bases between them. The CDR3 sequence is 11 residues long. Study-wide findings and caveats: PBMC Gini-index clonality exceeded responders' in non-responders post-nivolumab.

The TCR originated in a person aged 35 to 85 with oral cavity squamous cell carcinoma. The sample consisted of PBMCs, taken before nivolumab (anti-PD-1) treatment. The chain combines TRBV7-2 with TRBJ1-1; unclear D gene. CDR3 amino acids: CASSFHTEAFF. The CDR3 region has the DNA TGTGCCAGCAGCTTCCACACTGAAGCTTTCTTT.